The clone carrying this T cell receptor (beta chain) was picked up a small number of times. The antigen is undetermined. Genes and germline come from the mouse. The read ends 4 residues shy of where the CDR3 ends; the end is completed using the germline J gene. The CDR3 covers 14 residues. Germline V gene sequence: CDR1 NSQYPW, CDR2 LRSPGD (reference sequence). Trimming removed 5 bases at V and 0 bases at J, with 10 bases between. This sample is drawn from a study of CD8+ T cells in alopecia areata. Study-level information: Grafted skin came from C3H/HeJ donors with spontaneous alopecia (about 6-13 months old) and was placed on roughly 6-11-week-old female C3H/HeJ mice.

Study conclusions and caveats: Across lesional scalp, and particularly alopecia totalis/universalis, clonality surpassed that of normal scalp. TCR sharing across patients was less clear than in mice, possibly HLA-related.

Using CD4, CD8alpha, NKG2D, NKG2ACE and other markers, pooled cutaneous lymph node cells were sorted. Sequencing templates came from extracted RNA that was reverse transcribed into cDNA. TCRdb's table, derived via immunoSEQ multiplex PCR, lists solely in-frame clones and lacks some. The sample counts about 300,000 clones, none seen once; the ten largest own roughly 1.2%. The chain joins TRBV1 to TRBJ1-1, with D tentatively TRBD1 (5 bases). The sample was CD4+ T cells sorted from a lymph node. The TCR was taken from a C3H/HeJ mouse with alopecia areata. The mouse line has the MHC haplotype H2-k. This CDR3 reads CTCSPDRTNTEVFF. The DNA read from the CDR3 is TGCACCTGCAGTCCCGACAGAACAAACACA.